This entry features one T cell receptor beta chain sequence. As yet, its antigen is unknown. These data originate in a study of T cell repertoires in cytomegalovirus infection. Study-wide results and limits: Summed frequency of public TCR beta families distinguished CMV carriers with the relevant HLA.

TCRdb itself ran the reads through MiXCR, one entry per CDR3 protein. This table has roughly 300,000 distinct CDR3 sequences, under 30% appearing once. V shed 5 bases and J shed 2 bases, with 3 bases lying between them. The CDR3 consists of 10 residues. From germline, CDR1 is DFQATT and CDR2 SNEGSKA (reference sequence). This sequence was found in a human donor in good health (CMV status not recorded). Some clones in this sample may be carry-over from other donors' samples. Source material: PBMCs. The V call is TRBV20-1, the J call TRBJ2-5; D ambiguous. CDR3 nucleotides: TGCAGTGCTCCACAAGAGACCCAGTACTTC. Translating gives CSAPQETQYF.